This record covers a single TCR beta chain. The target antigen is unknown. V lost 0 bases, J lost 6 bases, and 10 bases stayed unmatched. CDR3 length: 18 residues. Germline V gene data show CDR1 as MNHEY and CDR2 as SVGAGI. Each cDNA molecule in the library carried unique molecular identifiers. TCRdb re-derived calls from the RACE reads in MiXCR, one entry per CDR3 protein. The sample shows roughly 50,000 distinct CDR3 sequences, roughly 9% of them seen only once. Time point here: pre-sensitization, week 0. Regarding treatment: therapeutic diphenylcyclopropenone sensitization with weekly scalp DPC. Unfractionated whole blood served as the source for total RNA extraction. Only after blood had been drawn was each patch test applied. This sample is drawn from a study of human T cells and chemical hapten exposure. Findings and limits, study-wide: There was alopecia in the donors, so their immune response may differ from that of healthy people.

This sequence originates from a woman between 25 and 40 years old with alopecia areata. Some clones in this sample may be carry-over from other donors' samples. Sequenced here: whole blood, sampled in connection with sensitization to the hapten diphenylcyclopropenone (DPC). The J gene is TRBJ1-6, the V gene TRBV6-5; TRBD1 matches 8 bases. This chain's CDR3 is CASSYSNRPGQGNSPLHF. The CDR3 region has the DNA TGTGCCAGCAGTTACTCGAATCGACCCGGACAGGGTAATTCACCCCTCCACTTT.